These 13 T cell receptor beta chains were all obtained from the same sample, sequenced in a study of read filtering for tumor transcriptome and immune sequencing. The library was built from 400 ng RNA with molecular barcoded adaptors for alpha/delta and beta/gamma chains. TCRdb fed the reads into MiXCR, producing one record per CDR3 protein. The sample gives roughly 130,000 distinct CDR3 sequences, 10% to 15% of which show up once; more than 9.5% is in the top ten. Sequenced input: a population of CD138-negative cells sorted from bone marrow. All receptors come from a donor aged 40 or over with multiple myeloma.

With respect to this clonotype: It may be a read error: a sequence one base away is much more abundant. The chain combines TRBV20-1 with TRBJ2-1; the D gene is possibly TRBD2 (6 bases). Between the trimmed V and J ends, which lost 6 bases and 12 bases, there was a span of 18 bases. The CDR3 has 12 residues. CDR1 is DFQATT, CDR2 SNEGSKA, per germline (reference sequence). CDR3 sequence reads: CSATPSVGGQFF. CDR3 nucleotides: TGCAGTGCGACCCCTAGCGTAGGTGGGCAGTTCTTC.

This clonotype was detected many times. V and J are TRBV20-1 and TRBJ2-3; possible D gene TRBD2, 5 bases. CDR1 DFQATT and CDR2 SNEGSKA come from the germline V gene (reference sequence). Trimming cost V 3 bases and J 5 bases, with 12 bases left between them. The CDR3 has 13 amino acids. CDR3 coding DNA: TGCAGTGCTAGTGGTTTGAGCGGAGATACGCAGTATTTT. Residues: CSASGLSGDTQYF.

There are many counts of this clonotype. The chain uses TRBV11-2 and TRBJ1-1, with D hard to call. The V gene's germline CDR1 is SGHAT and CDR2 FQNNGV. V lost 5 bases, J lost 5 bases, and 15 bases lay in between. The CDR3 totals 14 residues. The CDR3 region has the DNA TGTGCCAGCAGCCCCCCCCCGAGGAGAACTGAAGCTTTCTTT. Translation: CASSPPPRRTEAFF.

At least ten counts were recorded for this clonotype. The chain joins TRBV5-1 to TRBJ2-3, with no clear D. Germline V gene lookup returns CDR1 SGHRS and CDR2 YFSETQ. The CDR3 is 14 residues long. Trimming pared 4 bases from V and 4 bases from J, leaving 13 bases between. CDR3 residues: CASSTPRSADTQYF. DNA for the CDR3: TGCGCCAGCAGCACCCCGAGGAGCGCAGATACGCAGTATTTT.

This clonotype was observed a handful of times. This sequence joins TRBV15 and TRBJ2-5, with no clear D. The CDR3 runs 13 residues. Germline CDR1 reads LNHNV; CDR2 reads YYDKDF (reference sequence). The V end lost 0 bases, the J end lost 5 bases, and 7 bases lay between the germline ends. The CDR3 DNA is TGTGCCACCAGCAGAGATTTTTTGGAGACCCAGTACTTC. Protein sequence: CATSRDFLETQYF.

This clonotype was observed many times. The CDR3 nucleotides are TGCAGCGTGGCCCCGGGGACAGGGATGAATGAGCAGTTCTTC. Translating it yields CSVAPGTGMNEQFF. The rearrangement links TRBV29-1 to TRBJ2-1, with 9 bases identical to TRBD1. With 6 bases clipped from V and 7 bases from J, the junction kept 10 bases outside the gene matches. This CDR3 spans 14 amino acids. CDR1 SQVTM and CDR2 ANQGSEA come from the germline V gene.

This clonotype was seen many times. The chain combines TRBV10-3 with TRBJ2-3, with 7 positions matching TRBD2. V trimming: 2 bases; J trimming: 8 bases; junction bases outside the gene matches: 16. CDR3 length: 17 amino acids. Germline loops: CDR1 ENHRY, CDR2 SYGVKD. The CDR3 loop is CAISEEVSSGGKSTQYF. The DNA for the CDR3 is TGTGCCATCAGTGAGGAGGTATCATCGGGGGGAAAGAGTACGCAGTATTTT.

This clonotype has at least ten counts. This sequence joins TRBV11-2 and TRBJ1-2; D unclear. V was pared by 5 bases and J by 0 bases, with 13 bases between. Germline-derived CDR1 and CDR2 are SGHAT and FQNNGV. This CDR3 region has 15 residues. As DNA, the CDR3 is TGTGCCAGCAGCCGCTCCCAAGGATCTAACTATGGCTACACCTTC. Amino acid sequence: CASSRSQGSNYGYTF.

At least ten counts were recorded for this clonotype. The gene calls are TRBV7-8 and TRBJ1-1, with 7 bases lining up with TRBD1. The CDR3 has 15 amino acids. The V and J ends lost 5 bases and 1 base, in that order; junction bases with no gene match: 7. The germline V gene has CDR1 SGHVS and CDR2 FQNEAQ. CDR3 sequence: CASSPGGQENTEAFF. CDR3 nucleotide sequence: TGTGCCAGCAGCCCAGGCGGACAGGAGAACACTGAAGCTTTCTTT.

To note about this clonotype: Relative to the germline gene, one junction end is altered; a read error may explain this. CDR3 amino acids: CASSFDSYTGELSF. The CDR3 DNA follows: TGTGCCAGTAGTTTCGACAGTTACACCGGGGAGCTGTCTTTT. This chain joins TRBV19 and TRBJ2-2; D possibly matches TRBD1 or TRBD2 (5 bases each). The CDR3 has 14 residues. Germline CDR1 LNHDA, CDR2 SQIVND (reference sequence).

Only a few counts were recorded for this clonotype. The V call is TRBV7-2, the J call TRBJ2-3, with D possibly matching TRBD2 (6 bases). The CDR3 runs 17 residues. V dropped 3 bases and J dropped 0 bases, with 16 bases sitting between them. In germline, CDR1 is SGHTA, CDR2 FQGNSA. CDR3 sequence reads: CASSFSQTRHSTDTQYF. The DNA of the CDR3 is TGTGCCAGCAGCTTTTCCCAGACTAGACATAGCACAGATACGCAGTATTTT.

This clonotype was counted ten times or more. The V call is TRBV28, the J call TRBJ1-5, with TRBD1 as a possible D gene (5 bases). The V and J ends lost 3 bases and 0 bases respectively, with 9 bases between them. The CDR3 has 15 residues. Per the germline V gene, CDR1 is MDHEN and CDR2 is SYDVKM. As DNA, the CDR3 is TGTGCCAGCAGTTTTGAAGGGGATAGCAATCAGCCCCAGCATTTT. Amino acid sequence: CASSFEGDSNQPQHF.

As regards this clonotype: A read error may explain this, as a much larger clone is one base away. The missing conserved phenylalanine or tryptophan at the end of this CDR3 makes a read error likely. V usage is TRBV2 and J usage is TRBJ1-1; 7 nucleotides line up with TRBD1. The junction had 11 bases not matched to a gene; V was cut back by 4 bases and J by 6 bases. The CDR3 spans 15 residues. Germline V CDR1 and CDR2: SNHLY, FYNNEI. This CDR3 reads CASSAPTQGVAEAFL. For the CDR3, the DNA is TGTGCCAGCAGTGCCCCCACGCAGGGGGTGGCTGAAGCTTTCCTT.